This TCR beta chain originates from a study of blood T cell repertoires in COVID-19. Background on the study: T cells, B-cell-depleted T cells, or PBMCs provided the cDNA or gDNA that served as material.

The germline V gene encodes CDR1 SEHNR and CDR2 FQNEAQ (reference sequence). Trimming pared 5 bases from V and 0 bases from J, leaving 7 bases between. This CDR3 has 13 amino acids. Participants were aged about 18 to 95 years, lived in some 23 US areas, and enrolled virtually. Here immunoSEQ multiplex PCR was the method, and the copy in TCRdb shows in-frame clones only, minus some. The table lists roughly 250,000 clones, around 87% of them singletons. This TCR was recovered from a woman in her thirties or forties with acute COVID-19. Sequenced input: PBMCs or T cells enriched from blood (not recorded which). The rearrangement links TRBV7-9 to TRBJ1-1, with a possible D match to TRBD1 (5 bases). CDR3 DNA sequence: TGTGCCAGCAGCCAACAGGTGAACACTGAAGCTTTCTTT. Amino acid sequence: CASSQQVNTEAFF. Full variable domain (remainder filled in from reference TRBV7-9 and TRBJ1-1): DTGVSQNPRHKITKRGQNVTFRCDPISEHNRLYWYRQTLGQGPEFLTYFQNEAQLEKSRLLSDRFSAERPKGSFSTLEIQRTEQGDSAMYLCASSQQVNTEAFFGQGTRLTVV.